What follows describes a single T cell receptor beta chain. The antigen is unknown. The sort gate was single viable CD3+CD4+CD8-CD45RO+ cells for memory CD4+ T cells. Positive selection with CD4 microbeads enriched total CD4+ T cells. The data were obtained in a study of memory CD4+ T cells and cytomegalovirus serostatus. Study-level points and caveats: The CMV-associated TCR signature appears largely within the CD4+ memory repertoire.

Germline CDR1 MNHNY, CDR2 SVGAGI (reference sequence). V lost 4 bases, J lost 4 bases, and 4 bases stayed unmatched. The CDR3 length is 15 residues. Clones were sequenced by immunoSEQ multiplex PCR, and TCRdb holds only the in-frame ones, with some missing. This table has tens of thousands of clones, 60% to 85% appearing once. Sequencing used memory CD4+ T cells from blood. The receptor was derived from an adult in good health and CMV-seropositive. This sequence joins TRBV6-6 and TRBJ2-2; TRBD2 matches at 9 bases. CDR3 coding DNA: TGTGCCAGCAGTTCCGCAGCGGGGGGCACCGGGGAGCTGTTTTTT. Its protein product is CASSSAAGGTGELFF.